This TCR beta chain comes out of a study of blood T cell repertoires in COVID-19. TCRdb keeps only in-frame clones here, not all; method: immunoSEQ multiplex PCR. This sample has around 350,000 clones; around 87% occur once, and the top ten carry under 3%. Trimming shortened V by 5 bases and J by 5 bases, and 13 bases separated the two germline ends. Germline CDR1 is LNHDA and CDR2 is SQIVND (reference sequence). CDR3 length: 14 amino acids. J is TRBJ2-1 and V is TRBV19, with a tentative D call TRBD1 (6 bases). The sequence came from a human donor in a cohort sampled during active COVID-19. Material for sequencing was peripheral blood. CDR3 residues: CASSLHRVHNEQFF. The CDR3 DNA follows: TGTGCCAGTAGTCTTCACAGGGTCCACAATGAGCAGTTCTTC.